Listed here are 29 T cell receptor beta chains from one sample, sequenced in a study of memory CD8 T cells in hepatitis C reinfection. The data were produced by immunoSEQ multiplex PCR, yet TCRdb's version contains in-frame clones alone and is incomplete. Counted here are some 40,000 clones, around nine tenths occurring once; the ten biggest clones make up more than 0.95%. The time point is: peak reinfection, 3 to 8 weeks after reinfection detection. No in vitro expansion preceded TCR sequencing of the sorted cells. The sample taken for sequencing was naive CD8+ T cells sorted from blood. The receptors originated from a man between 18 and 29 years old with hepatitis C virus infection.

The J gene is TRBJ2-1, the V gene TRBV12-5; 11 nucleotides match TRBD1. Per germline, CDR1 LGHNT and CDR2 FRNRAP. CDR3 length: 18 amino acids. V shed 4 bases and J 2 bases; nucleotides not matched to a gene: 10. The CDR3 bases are TGTGCTAGTGGTTCCCCGGGGACAGGGGGTATGGCCTACAATGAGCAGTTCTTC. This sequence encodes CASGSPGTGGMAYNEQFF. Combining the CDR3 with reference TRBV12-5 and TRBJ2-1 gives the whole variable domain DARVTQTPRHKVTEMGQEVTMRCQPILGHNTVFWYRQTMMQGLELLAYFRNRAPLDDSGMPKDRFSAEMPDATLATLKIQPSEPRDSAVYFCASGSPGTGGMAYNEQFFGPGTRLTVL.

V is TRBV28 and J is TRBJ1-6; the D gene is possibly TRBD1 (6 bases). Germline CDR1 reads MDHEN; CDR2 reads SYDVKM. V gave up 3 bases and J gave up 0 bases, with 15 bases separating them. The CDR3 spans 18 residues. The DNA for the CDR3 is TGTGCCAGCAGTTTGCCGACAGGCCCCAGCTCCTATAATTCACCCCTCCACTTT. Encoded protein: CASSLPTGPSSYNSPLHF.

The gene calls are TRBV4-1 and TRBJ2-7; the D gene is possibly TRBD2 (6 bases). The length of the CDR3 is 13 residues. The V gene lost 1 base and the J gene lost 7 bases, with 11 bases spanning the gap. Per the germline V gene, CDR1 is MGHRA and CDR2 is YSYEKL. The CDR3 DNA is TGCGCCAGCAGCCAAGGAGGAGGAGGGGAGCAGTACTTC. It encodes CASSQGGGGEQYF.

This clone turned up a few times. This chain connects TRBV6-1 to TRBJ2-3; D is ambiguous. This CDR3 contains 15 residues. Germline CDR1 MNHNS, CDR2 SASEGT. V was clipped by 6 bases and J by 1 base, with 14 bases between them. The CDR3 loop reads CASRVGTSGTDTQYF. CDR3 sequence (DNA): TGTGCCAGCAGGGTGGGCACGTCTGGCACAGATACGCAGTATTTT.

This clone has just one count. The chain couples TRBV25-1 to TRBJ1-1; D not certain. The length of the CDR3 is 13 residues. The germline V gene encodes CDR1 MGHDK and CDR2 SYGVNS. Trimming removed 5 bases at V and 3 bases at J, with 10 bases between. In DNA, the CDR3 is TGTGCCAGCAGTCAGAACCTTCACACTGAAGCTTTCTTT. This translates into CASSQNLHTEAFF.

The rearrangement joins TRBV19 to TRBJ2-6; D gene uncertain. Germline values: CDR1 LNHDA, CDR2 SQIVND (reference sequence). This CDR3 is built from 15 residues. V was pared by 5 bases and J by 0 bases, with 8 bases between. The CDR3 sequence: CASSSYSSGANVLTF. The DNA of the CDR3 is TGTGCCAGTAGTTCATACTCCTCTGGGGCCAACGTCCTGACTTTC.

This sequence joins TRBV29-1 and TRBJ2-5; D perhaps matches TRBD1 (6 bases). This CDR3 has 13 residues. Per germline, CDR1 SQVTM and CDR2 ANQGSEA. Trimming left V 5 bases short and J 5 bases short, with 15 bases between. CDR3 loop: CSVTPGEAETQYF. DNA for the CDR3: TGCAGCGTTACACCAGGGGAAGCGGAGACCCAGTACTTC.

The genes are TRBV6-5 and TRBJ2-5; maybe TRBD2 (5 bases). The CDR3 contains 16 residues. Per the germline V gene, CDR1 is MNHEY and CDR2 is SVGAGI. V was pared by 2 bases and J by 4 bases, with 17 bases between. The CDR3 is CASSYRFGGGGETQYF. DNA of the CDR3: TGTGCCAGCAGTTACCGATTCGGCGGAGGCGGAGAGACCCAGTACTTC.

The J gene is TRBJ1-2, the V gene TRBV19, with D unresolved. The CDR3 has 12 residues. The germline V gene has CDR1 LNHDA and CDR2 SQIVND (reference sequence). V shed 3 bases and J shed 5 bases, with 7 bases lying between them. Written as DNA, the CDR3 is TGTGCCAGTAGTATTACTGAGTATGGCTACACCTTC. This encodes CASSITEYGYTF. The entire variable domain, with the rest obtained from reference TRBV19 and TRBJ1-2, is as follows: DGGITQSPKYLFRKEGQNVTLSCEQNLNHDAMYWYRQDPGQGLRLIYYSQIVNDFQKGDIAEGYSVSREKKESFPLTVTSAQKNPTAFYLCASSITEYGYTFGSGTRLTVV.

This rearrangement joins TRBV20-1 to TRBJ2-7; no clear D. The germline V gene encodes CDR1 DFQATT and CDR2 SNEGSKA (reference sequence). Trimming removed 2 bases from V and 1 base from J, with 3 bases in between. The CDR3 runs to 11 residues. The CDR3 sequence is CSARPSYEQYF. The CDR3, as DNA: TGCAGTGCTAGACCATCCTACGAGCAGTACTTC.

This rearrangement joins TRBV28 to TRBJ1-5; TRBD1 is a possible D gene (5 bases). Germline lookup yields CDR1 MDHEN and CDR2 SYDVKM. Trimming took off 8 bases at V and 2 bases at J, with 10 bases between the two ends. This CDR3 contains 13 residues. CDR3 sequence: CASRGVGNQPQHF. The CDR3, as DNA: TGTGCCAGCCGGGGGGTCGGCAATCAGCCCCAGCATTTT.

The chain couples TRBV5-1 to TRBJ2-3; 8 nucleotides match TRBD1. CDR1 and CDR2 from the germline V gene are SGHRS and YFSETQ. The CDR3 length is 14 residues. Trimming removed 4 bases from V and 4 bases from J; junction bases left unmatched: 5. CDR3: CASSPGQGPDTQYF. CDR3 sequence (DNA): TGCGCCAGCAGCCCTGGACAGGGACCAGATACGCAGTATTTT.

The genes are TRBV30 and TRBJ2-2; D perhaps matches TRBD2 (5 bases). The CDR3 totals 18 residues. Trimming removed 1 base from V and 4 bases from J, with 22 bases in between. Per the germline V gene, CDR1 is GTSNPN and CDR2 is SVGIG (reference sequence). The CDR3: CAWSAAAGAISFTGELFF. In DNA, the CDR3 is TGTGCCTGGAGTGCGGCGGCGGGCGCTATTTCCTTCACCGGGGAGCTGTTTTTT.

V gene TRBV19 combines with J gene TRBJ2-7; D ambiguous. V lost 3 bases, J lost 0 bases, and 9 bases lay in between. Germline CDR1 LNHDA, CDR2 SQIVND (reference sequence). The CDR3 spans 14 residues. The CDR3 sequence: CASSITSGSYEQYF. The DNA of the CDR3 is TGTGCCAGTAGTATCACCTCGGGCTCCTACGAGCAGTACTTC.

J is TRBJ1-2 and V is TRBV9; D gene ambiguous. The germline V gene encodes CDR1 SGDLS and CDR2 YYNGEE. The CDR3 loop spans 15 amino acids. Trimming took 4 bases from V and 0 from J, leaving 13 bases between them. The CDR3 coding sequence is TGTGCCAGCAGCCCTGTTAGTCTACCTAACTATGGCTACACCTTC. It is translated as CASSPVSLPNYGYTF.

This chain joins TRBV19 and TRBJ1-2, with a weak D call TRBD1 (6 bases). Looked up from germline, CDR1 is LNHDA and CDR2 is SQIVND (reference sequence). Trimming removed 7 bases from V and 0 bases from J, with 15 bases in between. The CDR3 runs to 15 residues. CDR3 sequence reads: CASTLDSSANYGYTF. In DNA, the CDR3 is TGTGCCAGTACCTTGGACAGCTCCGCTAACTATGGCTACACCTTC.

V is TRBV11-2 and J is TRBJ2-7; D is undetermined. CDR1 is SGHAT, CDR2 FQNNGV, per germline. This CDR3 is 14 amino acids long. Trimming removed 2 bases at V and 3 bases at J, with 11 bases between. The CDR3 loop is CASSLTLRSYEQYV. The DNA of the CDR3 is TGTGCCAGCAGCTTAACCCTAAGGAGCTACGAGCAGTACGTC.

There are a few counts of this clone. The CDR3 here is CASSPWGQGVTGELFF. Written as DNA, the CDR3 is TGTGCCAGCAGTCCCTGGGGACAGGGGGTTACCGGGGAGCTGTTTTTT. V and J are TRBV2 and TRBJ2-2; 11 bases fit TRBD1. Germline V gene lookup returns CDR1 SNHLY and CDR2 FYNNEI. J lost 5 bases, V lost 5 bases, and 7 bases had no gene match. There are 16 residues in the CDR3. The entire variable domain, with the rest obtained from reference TRBV2 and TRBJ2-2, is as follows: EPEVTQTPSHQVTQMGQEVILRCVPISNHLYFYWYRQILGQKVEFLVSFYNNEISEKSEIFDDQFSVERPDGSNFTLKIRSTKLEDSAMYFCASSPWGQGVTGELFFGEGSRLTVL.

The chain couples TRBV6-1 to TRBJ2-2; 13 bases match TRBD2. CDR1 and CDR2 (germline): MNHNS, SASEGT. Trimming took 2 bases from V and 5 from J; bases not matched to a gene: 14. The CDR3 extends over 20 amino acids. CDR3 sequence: CASSESVGLAGEVPTGELFF. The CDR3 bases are TGTGCCAGCAGTGAAAGTGTCGGACTAGCGGGAGAAGTCCCGACCGGGGAGCTGTTTTTT.

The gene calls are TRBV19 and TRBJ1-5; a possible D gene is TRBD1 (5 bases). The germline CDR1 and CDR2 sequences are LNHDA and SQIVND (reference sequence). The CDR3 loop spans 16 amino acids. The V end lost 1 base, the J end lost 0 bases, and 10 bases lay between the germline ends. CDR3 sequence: CASSIAGGYSNQPQHF. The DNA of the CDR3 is TGTGCCAGTAGTATAGCCGGGGGTTATAGCAATCAGCCCCAGCATTTT. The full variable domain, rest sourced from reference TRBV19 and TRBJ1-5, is DGGITQSPKYLFRKEGQNVTLSCEQNLNHDAMYWYRQDPGQGLRLIYYSQIVNDFQKGDIAEGYSVSREKKESFPLTVTSAQKNPTAFYLCASSIAGGYSNQPQHFGDGTRLSIL.

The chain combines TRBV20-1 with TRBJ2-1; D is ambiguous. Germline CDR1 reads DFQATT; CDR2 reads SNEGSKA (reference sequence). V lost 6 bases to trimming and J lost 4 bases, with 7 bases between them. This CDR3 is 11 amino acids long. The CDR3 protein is CSARPYNEQFF. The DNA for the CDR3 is TGCAGTGCAAGACCGTACAATGAGCAGTTCTTC.

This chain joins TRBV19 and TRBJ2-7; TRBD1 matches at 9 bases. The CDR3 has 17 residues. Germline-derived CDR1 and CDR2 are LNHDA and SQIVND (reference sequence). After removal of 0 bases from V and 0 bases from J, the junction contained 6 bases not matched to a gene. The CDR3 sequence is CASSIDWGTGCSYEQYV. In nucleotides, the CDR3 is TGTGCCAGTAGTATAGATTGGGGGACAGGGTGCTCCTACGAGCAGTACGTC.

The CDR3 DNA sequence: TGTGCCAGCAGCCCTGTGGGAGGGTCCTCCTACGAGCAGTACTTC. It is translated as CASSPVGGSSYEQYF. V and J are TRBV6-5 and TRBJ2-7; 7 bases align to TRBD2. Germline CDR1 reads MNHEY; CDR2 reads SVGAGI. The J segment lost 0 bases and the V segment lost 6 bases, leaving 8 bases of the junction unmatched. This CDR3 spans 15 amino acids.

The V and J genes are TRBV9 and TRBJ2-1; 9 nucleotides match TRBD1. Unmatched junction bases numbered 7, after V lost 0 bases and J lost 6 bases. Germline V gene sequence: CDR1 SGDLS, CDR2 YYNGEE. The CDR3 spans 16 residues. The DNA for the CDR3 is TGTGCCAGCAGCGTAGGAGACAGGGGGATTATCAATGAGCAGTTCTTC. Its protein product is CASSVGDRGIINEQFF. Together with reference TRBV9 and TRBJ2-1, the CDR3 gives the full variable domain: DSGVTQTPKHLITATGQRVTLRCSPRSGDLSVYWYQQSLDQGLQFLIQYYNGEERAKGNILERFSAQQFPDLHSELNLSSLELGDSALYFCASSVGDRGIINEQFFGPGTRLTVL.

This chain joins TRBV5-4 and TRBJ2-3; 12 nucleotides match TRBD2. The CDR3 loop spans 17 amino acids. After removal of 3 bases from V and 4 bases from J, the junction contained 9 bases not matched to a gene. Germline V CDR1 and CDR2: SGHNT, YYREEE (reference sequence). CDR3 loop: CASSSTGGLAGADTQYF. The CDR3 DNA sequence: TGTGCCAGCAGCTCCACCGGGGGACTAGCGGGTGCAGATACGCAGTATTTT.

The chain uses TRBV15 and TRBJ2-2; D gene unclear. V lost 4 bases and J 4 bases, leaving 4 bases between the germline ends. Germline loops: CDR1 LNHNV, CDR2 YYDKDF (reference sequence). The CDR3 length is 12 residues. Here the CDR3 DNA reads TGTGCCACCAGCAACTTCACCGGGGAGCTGTTTTTT. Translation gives CATSNFTGELFF.

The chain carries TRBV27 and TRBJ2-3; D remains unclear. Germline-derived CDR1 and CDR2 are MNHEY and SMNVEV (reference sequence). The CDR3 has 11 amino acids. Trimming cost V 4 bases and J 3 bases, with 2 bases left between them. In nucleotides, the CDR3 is TGTGCCAGCAGTTCGACAGATACGCAGTATTTT. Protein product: CASSSTDTQYF.

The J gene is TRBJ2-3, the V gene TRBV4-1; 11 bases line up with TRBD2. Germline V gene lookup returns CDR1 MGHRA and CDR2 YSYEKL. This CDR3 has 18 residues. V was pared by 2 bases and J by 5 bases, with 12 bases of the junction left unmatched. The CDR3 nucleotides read TGCGCCAGCAGCCAAACACCCGCGGGACTAGCGGAAATAGATACGCAGTATTTT. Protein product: CASSQTPAGLAEIDTQYF.

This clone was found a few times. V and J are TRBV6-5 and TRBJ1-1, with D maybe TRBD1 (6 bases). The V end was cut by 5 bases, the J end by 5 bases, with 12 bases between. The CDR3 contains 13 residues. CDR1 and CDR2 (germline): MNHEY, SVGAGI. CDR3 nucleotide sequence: TGTGCCAGCAGTCCACAGGGTTGGACTGAAGCTTTCTTT. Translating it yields CASSPQGWTEAFF.